This paragraph reports one TCR beta chain. This clonotype appeared many times. Its antigen is unknown. Per-base quality was not reported, and no clone a single base away is much larger than it. This sample stems from a study of regulatory T cells in long-lasting Graves disease (dated by TCRdb to 2020 to 2023). Regarding the study in general: Antithyroid drugs had been taken for less than 3 months by newly diagnosed Graves' disease patients. A total of around 35 samples underwent TCR sequencing, from roughly 13 patients with persistent Graves' disease and roughly 20 patients with newly diagnosed Graves' disease. The study was registered as a clinical trial and conducted in China. Peripheral blood TCR sequencing and RNA sequencing compared persistent Graves' disease patients with newly diagnosed Graves' disease patients.

Points the paper makes about the study in general: The small sample size was acknowledged by the authors as a limitation that may reduce accuracy. Sequencing and analysis were limited to the TCR beta chain. The study examined only peripheral blood because the primary lesion, thyroid tissue, could not be accessed. Persistent Graves' disease patients showed lower TCR Shannon entropy and fewer highly expanded clones than newly diagnosed patients, suggesting clonal expansion. Persistent disease showed preferential use of TRBV28, TRBJ1-2 and TRBJ2-5, whereas newly diagnosed disease favored TRBV20-1 and TRBJ2-1. Patients with persistent disease shared more public clonotypes (about 2,900) than newly diagnosed patients did (966).

CDR1 and CDR2, per the germline V gene, are MNHEY and SVGAGI. V and J lose 3 bases and 0 bases, and a span of 12 bases separates them. Its CDR3 holds 15 amino acids, cysteine through phenylalanine. Of the read, only the CDR3 DNA is kept; its 45 bases are in frame from base 1. The time point label on this specimen signifies: newly diagnosed GD, antithyroid drugs for less than 3 months. For both TCR sequencing and RNA sequencing, RNA was extracted from PBMCs in TRIzol. The diagnosis of Graves' disease was made according to American Thyroid Association guidelines. Patients were recruited from an endocrinology department in Xi'an, China. Each patient gave approximately 10 milliliters of peripheral blood, collected in an EDTA anticoagulant tube. Ficoll Paque Plus density gradient separation was used to isolate PBMCs, and no additional T cell sorting was done. An Agilent 2100 Bioanalyzer and agarose gel were used to assess RNA quality, and a NanoDrop 2000 was used to measure RNA concentration.

Receptors were amplified or captured by multiplex PCR. This sample was sequenced with an Illumina HiSeq 4000. iRepertoire HTBI primers and Arm-PCR amplification of CDR3 regions were used to construct TCR beta libraries. Before sequencing, the PCR products underwent gel purification. The original methods were these. Gene usage analysis of CDR3 amino acid clonotypes used the 55 to 65 TRBV and some 13 TRBJ segments found across samples. Filtered high-quality paired reads were merged into contigs using COPE and FqMerger. BLAST was used to align contigs to the IMGT TRBV, TRBD and TRBJ reference genes, and CDR3 was defined following IMGT. Clonotypes above 0.1% frequency were classified as highly expanded clones. Shannon entropy served as the measure of repertoire diversity, while the Gini coefficient captured V-J evenness. Public clonotypes were defined as clonotypes shared by more than one individual. The public reads were reanalyzed by TCRdb: fastp trimming at Q25, MiXCR alignment, in-frame beta chains only. Every distinct CDR3 protein forms one entry, paired with its most common genes and DNA. The V and J calls here are based on TCRdb, not the publication. This sample is represented by about 430,000 distinct CDR3 sequences; 15% of them were singletons. Clones ranked in the top ten supply about 7.6% of the sample.

The same sample was also studied in work on T cells in Graves' hyperthyroidism and ophthalmopathy. Drawing on the second study: Graves' hyperthyroidism was defined as stable when no progression to ophthalmopathy occurred over 18 months of follow-up. Hyperthyroidism patients were newly diagnosed, had a disease duration of under 2 months, and were aged 18 to 65 years. Patients with uncontrolled infections, other autoimmune diseases, pregnancy or lactation were excluded. Clinical symptoms, serum thyroxine and TRAb, thyroid ultrasound, and orbital computed tomography formed the basis for the diagnoses. The TCR CDR3 was subjected to a first round of RT-PCR using the HTBI primer set and the Qiagen OneStep RT-PCR kit. Most expanded thyroid clonotypes (frequency above 0.001) were also found in blood, which suggests that blood repertoires may mirror thyroid immune responses. Ophthalmopathy was separated from stable hyperthyroidism by a 13 V-J signature model, with about 86% sensitivity and 81% to 83% specificity obtained in cross-validation and 80%/75% obtained in testing. In validation, progression to ophthalmopathy was predicted by the model with nearly 71% sensitivity and 72.22% specificity, a median of approximately 6.5 months before onset. To identify TCR V-J signatures that set the groups apart, the researchers used a discovery cohort of more than 95 patients, made up of 43 with Graves' ophthalmopathy and 57 with stable Graves' hyperthyroidism. Prospective prediction of ophthalmopathy was tested in an independent validation cohort of 18 to 20 hyperthyroidism patients and 17 patients who later progressed to ophthalmopathy. The 90 to 100 discovery patients were randomly split 7:3 into training and test sets. Thyroid tissue and blood T-cell repertoires from more than five Graves' hyperthyroidism patients were also compared in the study. After blood sampling, hyperthyroidism patients were treated with methimazole at a starting dose of 30 mg daily, and ophthalmopathy patients were treated with high-dose intravenous methylprednisolone. Libraries were constructed in a second round of multiplex PCR, after which size selection and purification were carried out. The libraries were sequenced on an Illumina HiSeq2000 using paired-end 100 bp reads. SOAPnuke was used to process the raw data, with reads discarded if the reads contained adapters or uncalled bases, had a mean Phred below 15, or lacked an exact constant-primer or identifier match. High-quality paired reads were merged using COPE v1.2.5, and each unique nucleotide sequence was defined as a clonotype. Clonotypes were aligned to IMGT TRBV, TRBD and TRBJ reference segments using MiTCR v1.1. The analysis included only V-J combinations with a frequency above 0.0001, which together covered 99% to 99.2% of the repertoires. A TCS score was defined as the ratio between F50 (clonal expansion) and ExV (chaos), using BLOSUM62-based TCRdist between CDR3 peptides within each V-J. Welch's t-statistics and random forest reduced 500 to 650 V-J features to 13, which were used in a naive Bayes classifier (R e1071). No statistical method was used to fix the sample size in advance, and group allocation was not hidden from the investigators. TCR Vbeta CDR3 sequencing of 120 to 150 peripheral blood samples (43 ophthalmopathy, some 75 hyperthyroidism and approximately 17 progressor patients) is reported in the paper.

Here the sequenced sample was peripheral blood mononuclear cells (PBMCs), taken at new diagnosis, from a patient treated with antithyroid drugs. The sequence came from a woman aged 40 to 50 with Graves disease. Donor details come from another sample of the same person, matched by shared clones. This sequence uses TRBV6-5 and TRBJ2-7; the D segment might be TRBD1 or TRBD2, since each matches 6 bases. The DNA reads as follows: TGTGCCAGCAGTTATGAAGGGGGGACCTCCTACGAGCAGTACTTC. Translated, it reads CASSYEGGTSYEQYF.